What follows are 22 T cell receptor beta chains derived from one specimen sequenced in a study of early T cells in non-severe SARS-CoV-2 infection. Each CDR3 protein is one row after TCRdb ran MiXCR on the 5' RACE reads. This sample has roughly 67,000 distinct CDR3 sequences, with 9.5% to 15% found just once. The sequenced material came from whole blood. These receptors all stem from an adult who was a healthcare worker with PCR-confirmed SARS-CoV-2 infection or an uninfected control (not recorded which).

Concerning this clonotype: A much larger clone lies a single base off, so this may be a read error. The chain joins TRBV20-1 to TRBJ2-7, with 7 nucleotides matching TRBD1. The CDR3 is 17 residues long. CDR1 is DFQATT, CDR2 SNEGSKA, per germline (reference sequence). Here the CDR3 DNA reads TGCAGTGCTAGCCGGGACAAACCTTACAGGGGCCCCTACGGGCAGTACTTC. It codes for CSASRDKPYRGPYGQYF.

V and J are TRBV12-3 or TRBV12-4 and TRBJ2-1, with 7 bases that match TRBD2. The CDR3 covers 15 residues. V shed 4 bases and J 5 bases; nucleotides not matched to a gene: 8. The CDR3 here is CASSWTGTTHNEQFF. The DNA of the CDR3 is TGTGCCAGCAGTTGGACCGGGACTACCCACAATGAGCAGTTCTTC.

The chain uses TRBV18 and TRBJ1-6; a weak D match, TRBD1 (5 bases). The CDR3 spans 14 residues. Germline V gene sequence: CDR1 KGHSH, CDR2 LQKENI. Trimming left V 4 bases short and J 7 bases short, with 11 bases between. The CDR3 DNA reads TGTGCCAGCTCACAGACAGAGAAGAATTCACCCCTCCACTTT. This codes for CASSQTEKNSPLHF.

The chain carries TRBV12-3 or TRBV12-4 and TRBJ2-2, with D uncertain. V was pared by 4 bases and J by 0 bases, with 6 bases between. This CDR3 is 14 amino acids long. The CDR3 loop reads CASSYSANTGELFF. The CDR3 DNA reads TGTGCCAGCAGTTACAGCGCGAACACCGGGGAGCTGTTTTTT.

The chain couples TRBV7-2 to TRBJ1-4; TRBD1 might be the D (5 bases). There are 14 residues in the CDR3. V lost 5 bases to trimming and J lost 7 bases, with 14 bases between them. Germline CDR1 SGHTA, CDR2 FQGNSA. CDR3 in amino acids: CASSGTSRGEKLFF. CDR3 nucleotide sequence: TGTGCCAGCAGCGGGACCAGCCGCGGTGAAAAACTGTTTTTT.

The table lists this clonotype with many counts. The rearrangement joins TRBV29-1 to TRBJ2-1, with a possible D match to TRBD1 (7 bases). This CDR3 contains 13 residues. Germline V gives CDR1 SQVTM, CDR2 ANQGSEA. Deletions cut 5 bases from V and 13 bases from J, with 21 bases between. For the CDR3, the DNA is TGCAGCGTTTCTAGCAGGGGGGCCAATGGACAGTTCTTC. This encodes CSVSSRGANGQFF.

This clonotype was picked up many times. The rearrangement links TRBV4-3 to TRBJ2-7; 8 nucleotides align to TRBD1. There are 13 residues in the CDR3. V lost 4 bases to trimming and J lost 3 bases; unmatched junction nucleotides: 2. CDR1 is LGHNA and CDR2 is YSLEER in the germline V gene. The CDR3 nucleotides are TGCGCCAGCAGCCGAGACAGGGGCTACGAGCAGTACTTC. Amino acids: CASSRDRGYEQYF.

CDR3 loop: CASGGQTRLGDTQYF. Written as DNA, the CDR3 is TGTGCCAGCGGGGGACAGACTCGACTTGGGGATACGCAGTATTTT. The chain uses TRBV12-3 or TRBV12-4 and TRBJ2-3, with 7 bases lining up with TRBD1. This CDR3 spans 15 amino acids. With 8 bases clipped from V and 6 bases from J, the junction kept 14 bases outside the gene matches.

This clonotype was detected only a few times. The chain links TRBV11-3 to TRBJ1-1, with D unresolved. V dropped 4 bases and J dropped 3 bases, with 6 bases sitting between them. CDR3 length: 12 amino acids. Germline CDR1 is SGHNT and CDR2 is YENEEA. The CDR3 sequence is CASSSSDTEAFF. The CDR3 DNA follows: TGTGCCAGCAGCTCGTCGGACACTGAAGCTTTCTTT.

This clonotype appeared a few times. The V and J genes are TRBV6-2 or TRBV6-3 and TRBJ2-7; D tentatively fits TRBD1 or TRBD2 (6 bases each). This CDR3 has 17 amino acids. CDR1 MNHEY and CDR2 SVGEGT come from the germline V gene. Trimming removed 7 bases at V and 0 bases at J, with 22 bases between. CDR3 in amino acids: CASKVTGRSGYSYEQYF. The DNA of the CDR3 is TGTGCCAGCAAGGTAACAGGGCGTAGCGGCTACTCCTACGAGCAGTACTTC.

The chain employs TRBV6-2 or TRBV6-3 and TRBJ2-2; 7 bases fit TRBD2. V was pared by 5 bases and J by 4 bases, with 10 bases of the junction left unmatched. This CDR3 has 16 amino acids. Germline CDR1 reads MNHEY; CDR2 reads SVGEGT. This CDR3 reads CASSKMGGFVTGELFF. DNA for the CDR3: TGTGCCAGCAGTAAGATGGGGGGGTTCGTCACCGGGGAGCTGTTTTTT.

J is TRBJ2-3 and V is TRBV27; D gene unclear. The CDR3 consists of 14 residues. Germline lookup yields CDR1 MNHEY and CDR2 SMNVEV (reference sequence). V lost 7 bases, J lost 2 bases, and 13 bases lay in between. In DNA form, the CDR3 reads TGTGCCAGCAAAACTGGCCGCCTCACAGATACGCAGTATTTT. Translated: CASKTGRLTDTQYF.

The chain employs TRBV14 and TRBJ1-2; unclear D gene. V lost 4 bases and J 4 bases, leaving 10 bases between the germline ends. This CDR3 has 13 residues. Germline CDR1 and CDR2: SGHDN and FVKESK. The CDR3 DNA follows: TGTGCCAGCAGCCCCGCCTCAGGCTATGGCTACACCTTC. As protein: CASSPASGYGYTF.

The J gene is TRBJ1-5, the V gene TRBV6-2 or TRBV6-3; D is possibly TRBD1 (5 bases). This CDR3 spans 15 amino acids. The germline V gene has CDR1 MNHEY and CDR2 SVGEGT. Trimming stripped 7 bases from V and 0 bases from J, with 13 bases between. The CDR3: CASNLQGYSNQPQHF. CDR3 DNA: TGTGCCAGCAACCTCCAGGGTTATAGCAATCAGCCCCAGCATTTT.

This clonotype has just a few counts. V usage is TRBV11-2 and J usage is TRBJ2-1, with 11 nucleotides matching TRBD2. V shed 5 bases, J shed 6 bases, and the junction held 6 bases outside the gene matches. This CDR3 has 15 residues. Looked up from germline, CDR1 is SGHAT and CDR2 is FQNNGV. As DNA, the CDR3 is TGTGCCAGCAGCATTACTAGCGGGGGTCCCAATGAGCAGTTCTTC. Protein: CASSITSGGPNEQFF.

V is TRBV11-2 and J is TRBJ2-4; TRBD1 might be the D (5 bases). The length of the CDR3 is 13 residues. Deletions cut 5 bases from V and 3 bases from J, with 8 bases between. CDR1 is SGHAT and CDR2 is FQNNGV in the germline V gene. As DNA, the CDR3 is TGTGCCAGCAGCACAGGTTTCAAAAACATTCAGTACTTC. Its protein is CASSTGFKNIQYF.

This clonotype was counted between two and nine times. The J gene is TRBJ2-3, the V gene TRBV12-3 or TRBV12-4; 9 nucleotides line up with TRBD2. The CDR3 is 13 residues long. J lost 8 bases, V lost 7 bases, and 7 bases had no gene match. This chain's CDR3 is CASTGTSSGTQYF. In nucleotides, the CDR3 is TGTGCCAGCACCGGGACTAGCTCCGGTACGCAGTATTTT.

The sample holds many counts of this clonotype. This chain connects TRBV11-2 to TRBJ1-4, with TRBD1 matching over 10 bases. The CDR3 is 14 amino acids. Trimming removed 5 bases from V and 3 bases from J; junction bases left unmatched: 0. Germline V gives CDR1 SGHAT, CDR2 FQNNGV. The CDR3 DNA sequence: TGTGCCAGCAGCGGACAGGGGGCTAATGAAAAACTGTTTTTT. As protein: CASSGQGANEKLFF.

The J gene is TRBJ1-6, the V gene TRBV18; TRBD1 matches 9 bases. With 3 bases clipped from V and 7 bases from J, the junction kept 4 bases outside the gene matches. Germline CDR1 reads KGHSH; CDR2 reads LQKENI. This CDR3 spans 15 amino acids. The DNA for the CDR3 is TGTGCCAGCTCACCCGTCGGACAGGGGAATTCACCCCTCCACTTT. The encoded protein is CASSPVGQGNSPLHF.

The chain combines TRBV5-1 with TRBJ2-7; 7 bases match TRBD1. The trim removed 2 bases at V and 2 bases at J, leaving 1 base unmatched. The CDR3 consists of 13 residues. Germline V lookup: CDR1 SGHRS, CDR2 YFSETQ. CDR3 sequence: CASSFGTAYEQYF. CDR3 coding DNA: TGCGCCAGCAGCTTCGGGACAGCCTACGAGCAGTACTTC.

This chain connects TRBV7-8 to TRBJ2-1; D may be TRBD2 (7 bases). The CDR3 runs to 14 residues. CDR1 SGHVS and CDR2 FQNEAQ come from the germline V gene. V lost 4 bases, J lost 10 bases, and 17 bases lay in between. Here the CDR3 reads CASSSRPGGQEQFF. For the CDR3, the DNA is TGTGCCAGCAGCTCTCGCCCGGGGGGCCAAGAGCAGTTCTTC.

Many counts were recorded for this clonotype. V is TRBV7-3 and J is TRBJ1-1; D possibly corresponds to TRBD1 (5 bases). Germline CDR1 is SGHTA and CDR2 is FQGTGA. V lost 5 bases to trimming and J lost 4 bases, with 11 bases between them. The length of the CDR3 is 13 residues. In nucleotides, the CDR3 is TGTGCCAGCAGCCCCGCGGGGGGCACTGAAGCTTTCTTT. It encodes CASSPAGGTEAFF.